This T cell receptor (beta chain) was identified during a study of shared clonotypes between healthy human individuals (dated by TCRdb to 2020 to 2022). Notes on the research overall: Three men and a couple of women, aged 18 to 49 years, made up the cohort. The study deeply sequenced blood TCR repertoires of roughly five healthy adults to estimate repertoire size and the extent of clonotype sharing between individuals. To increase sequencing depth and limit assay-specific biases, different laboratories used diverse techniques to prepare libraries and sequence TCR repertoires. Leukapheresis yielded between about 0.85 and 10 billion PBMCs per donor. Beyond this particular receptor, the publication reports: Because the study included a small number of donors, the genetic and exposure-history diversity represented was limited. Pairwise subsampling led to the expectation that sequencing depth would affect the degree of clonotype sharing among donors. Sampling was restricted to blood, and TCR repertoires in tissues likely differ from the TCR repertoires found in blood.

A note on this clone: There is no known antigen for this receptor. It has no much larger one-base neighbor in the sample; base qualities were not kept.

The donors were healthy, HIV-negative adults with no recently reported acute infections or vaccinations. Every donor was a Caucasian adult living in Nashville, Tennessee, USA. For unsorted samples, tens of millions of PBMCs were counted, and genomic DNA was extracted using the QIAamp DNA Blood Mini kit. Blood was collected by leukapheresis, and PBMCs were isolated by Ficoll-Histopaque density gradient centrifugation and then cryopreserved in liquid nitrogen vapor phase. CDR1 and CDR2 are drawn from the germline V gene: SGHTA, FQGNSA. V is cut by 4 bases and J by 5 bases, and the space between the germline ends is 11 bases. Spanning cysteine to phenylalanine, the CDR3 consists of 13 amino acids. Just CDR3 DNA is preserved here, 39 bases in frame from base 1. Using the deep immunoSEQ assay, TCR CDR3 regions were amplified from genomic DNA by multiplex PCR. Genomic DNA extracted from each cell subset was distributed evenly over all wells of several immunoSEQ 96-well plates, and each plate served as one replicate. For unsorted PBMC, roughly 330 ng genomic DNA, equal to 32,000 or so T cell genomes, was loaded into each replicate PCR. Ten immunoSEQ deep assay plates were used to sequence the unsorted PBMC genomic DNA. The purified libraries were quantified using a Qubit 3.0 fluorometer, sized with a Bioanalyzer 2100, and then quantified again using the KAPA Library Quantification kit. Every immunoSEQ 96-well plate was sequenced on a separate single-read 150-cycle Illumina NextSeq 550 flow cell. In the authors' own workflow: Because only junctional sequences without quality scores were contained in the immunoSEQ output, filtering matching that applied to full-length reads could not be performed. To assign V/J genes and CDR3, sequences were annotated using PyIR, a Python wrapper for IgBLAST v1.9, with IMGT germline references. Reads were filtered out if the reads had weak V/J assignments (E-value above 1e-6), no CDR3, stop codons, out-of-frame junctions, or ambiguous translated residues. V3J clonotypes were defined as sequences sharing the same inferred V gene, J gene, and CDR3 amino acid sequence. To compute the percentage overlap between repertoires, the number of shared unique clonotypes was divided by the size of the smaller repertoire. Repertoire richness was assessed with RTK rarefaction, the Chao1 estimator, and Recon v2.1 estimates of unobserved clonotypes. The table comes from immuneACCESS by way of TCRdb, which keeps in-frame sequences with V and J called. Part of the clones is missing from these tables; in studies checked, under half for an unresolved V gene and the rest for unknown reasons. V and J calls and clone size are those listed in that table; D and trimming were worked out from the DNA. Recorded for this sample are fewer than 650,000 clones; 76% of them occurred a single time. The ten largest clonotypes hold 10% to 15% of the sample.

This chain is built from TRBV7-2 and TRBJ2-5; the D gene cannot be named for sure. This clonotype originated in a woman between 40 and 55 years old in good health. Some clones in this sample may be carry-over from other donors' samples. Specimen: PBMCs. This receptor carries the CDR3 CASSSGHRETQYF. The nucleotides read TGTGCCAGCAGCTCCGGCCACCGGGAGACCCAGTACTTC.